The clone carrying this T cell receptor beta chain was detected only a few times. The target antigen is unknown. The CDR3 is cut off 3 residues early in the read; its end comes from the germline J gene. With 4 bases clipped from V and 2 bases from J, the junction kept 0 bases outside the gene matches. The CDR3 runs to 13 residues. Germline V lookup: CDR1 LNHDA, CDR2 SQIVND (reference sequence). Caucasian heritage predominated among both patients and controls. No CVID subject was ill or on immunomodulatory drugs when sampled. Here immunoSEQ multiplex PCR was the method, and the copy in TCRdb shows in-frame clones only, minus some. The data show about 6,600 clones, with none appearing a single time. This entry belongs to a study of T cell clonality in common variable immunodeficiency. Study-level results: Reportedly, TCR beta sequences from common variable immunodeficiency showed fewer deletions and N-nucleotide insertions. CVID subjects shared fewer TCRbeta clones than healthy controls did. The cause of increased CVID clonality remains unclear without subpopulation sequencing.

The rearrangement uses TRBV19 and TRBJ2-7; 9 bases align to TRBD1. Material for sequencing was peripheral blood mononuclear cells. The TCR was taken from a human donor with common variable immunodeficiency. The DNA read from the CDR3 is TGTGCCAGTAGTAGGGACAGGGCCTACGAG. This codes for CASSRDRAYE. The complete CDR3 reads CASSRDRAYEQYF.